These 28 T cell receptor beta chains originate from one sample sequenced in a study of blood T cell repertoires in COVID-19. The data were produced by immunoSEQ multiplex PCR, yet TCRdb's version contains in-frame clones alone and is incomplete. The table has about 210,000 clones, about 83% seen once. Material: peripheral blood. These receptors came from a man aged 55 to 70 who had recovered from COVID-19.

V and J are TRBV5-1 and TRBJ2-5, with a possible D match to TRBD2 (6 bases). Germline V gene sequence: CDR1 SGHRS, CDR2 YFSETQ. The CDR3 runs to 15 residues. V gave up 0 bases and J gave up 4 bases, with 13 bases separating them. The CDR3 region is CASSLDRRGGETQYF. The DNA for the CDR3 is TGCGCCAGCAGCTTGGATCGTCGGGGAGGAGAGACCCAGTACTTC.

The chain is built from TRBV11-2 and TRBJ1-2; 9 nucleotides match TRBD1. The V gene end was trimmed by 0 bases and the J gene end by 8 bases; junction bases not matched to a gene: 7. This CDR3 has 15 amino acids. Germline CDR1 reads SGHAT; CDR2 reads FQNNGV. CDR3 sequence reads: CASSLDSTGGEGYTF. The DNA of the CDR3 is TGTGCCAGCAGCTTAGACTCGACAGGGGGTGAGGGCTACACCTTC.

This clone has just one count. The chain joins TRBV27 to TRBJ2-7; no firm D call. Between the trimmed V and J ends, which lost 6 bases and 0 bases, there was a span of 9 bases. Germline lookup yields CDR1 MNHEY and CDR2 SMNVEV (reference sequence). The CDR3 consists of 13 residues. The CDR3 DNA reads TGTGCCAGCAGCCCTTCCTCCTCCTACGAGCAGTACTTC. It encodes CASSPSSSYEQYF.

The chain combines TRBV9 with TRBJ1-1; TRBD1 is a possible D gene (6 bases). The CDR3 is 19 residues long. Germline CDR1 reads SGDLS; CDR2 reads YYNGEE. The V gene lost 1 base and the J gene lost 4 bases, with 26 bases spanning the gap. In nucleotides, the CDR3 is TGTGCCAGCAGCGTATCCCCCTTAGGGGAGGGGGGTTCGGGCACTGAAGCTTTCTTT. As protein: CASSVSPLGEGGSGTEAFF.

This clone has a single count. The chain couples TRBV18 to TRBJ2-1; 7 bases line up with TRBD2. Germline lookup yields CDR1 KGHSH and CDR2 LQKENI. The CDR3 extends over 13 amino acids. Trimming cost V 4 bases and J 12 bases; bases outside gene matches: 9. CDR3 nucleotides: TGTGCCAGCTCACGTGAGGCGGGAGAAGGGCAGTTCTTC. The encoded protein is CASSREAGEGQFF.

In this sample, this clone turned up once. The chain joins TRBV10-2 to TRBJ2-7; perhaps TRBD1 as D (5 bases). The CDR3 extends over 13 amino acids. The V end was cut by 5 bases, the J end by 0 bases, with 8 bases between. Germline V gene lookup returns CDR1 WSHSY and CDR2 SAAADI. This CDR3 reads CASSSRVSYEQYF. The CDR3 region has the DNA TGCGCCAGCAGTTCCAGGGTCTCCTACGAGCAGTACTTC.

The V call is TRBV7-3, the J call TRBJ2-7; D possibly corresponds to TRBD2 (5 bases). Germline CDR1 and CDR2: SGHTA and FQGTGA. Trimming took 5 bases from V and 3 from J, leaving 14 bases between them. The CDR3 spans 14 residues. The CDR3 sequence: CASSPPRGIYEQYF. Here the CDR3 DNA reads TGTGCCAGCAGCCCTCCTCGGGGAATCTACGAGCAGTACTTC.

V is TRBV5-5 and J is TRBJ1-5; D gene unclear. This CDR3 has 14 amino acids. V gave up 1 base and J gave up 2 bases, with 7 bases separating them. Germline V CDR1 and CDR2: SGHKS, YYEKEE (reference sequence). CDR3 sequence: CASSLQEGNQPQHF. CDR3 DNA: TGTGCCAGCAGCTTGCAAGAGGGCAATCAGCCCCAGCATTTT.

The chain uses TRBV9 and TRBJ1-2; 7 nucleotides agree with TRBD1. The CDR3 sequence is 14 residues long. CDR1 is SGDLS, CDR2 YYNGEE, per germline. The junction had 11 bases not matched to a gene; V was cut back by 4 bases and J by 8 bases. This chain's CDR3 is CASSLGQAAGGYTF. The CDR3 region has the DNA TGTGCCAGCAGCCTTGGACAGGCCGCGGGGGGCTACACCTTC.

The CDR3 loop is CAISEAGTADLGYTF. In DNA, the CDR3 is TGTGCCATCAGTGAGGCGGGAACGGCCGACCTTGGCTACACCTTC. The chain couples TRBV10-3 to TRBJ1-2; no clear D gene. CDR3 length: 15 residues. Germline CDR1 is ENHRY and CDR2 is SYGVKD. Between the trimmed V and J ends, which lost 2 bases and 7 bases, there was a span of 17 bases.

The genes are TRBV2 and TRBJ2-1, with D maybe TRBD1 (6 bases). The CDR3 extends over 13 amino acids. V shed 5 bases and J shed 8 bases, with 13 bases lying between them. Germline V gene lookup returns CDR1 SNHLY and CDR2 FYNNEI. The chain's CDR3 is CASSPQGRDEQFF. DNA for the CDR3: TGTGCCAGCAGTCCACAGGGCCGGGATGAGCAGTTCTTC.

The chain has TRBV9 and TRBJ2-2; 9 bases map to TRBD2. In germline, CDR1 is SGDLS, CDR2 YYNGEE. The CDR3 contains 14 residues. Unmatched junction bases numbered 3, after V lost 3 bases and J lost 6 bases. The CDR3 DNA reads TGTGCCAGCAGCGGCGGGGGGGGCGCCGGGGAGCTGTTTTTT. Amino acid sequence: CASSGGGGAGELFF.

This clone has only a few counts. This sequence joins TRBV5-4 and TRBJ1-1; D gene ambiguous. Trimming removed 4 bases from V and 1 base from J, with 17 bases in between. Germline V CDR1 and CDR2: SGHNT, YYREEE (reference sequence). This CDR3 contains 16 residues. The CDR3 loop reads CASSPRPEIPNTEAFF. As DNA, the CDR3 is TGTGCCAGCAGCCCTCGCCCTGAGATTCCGAACACTGAAGCTTTCTTT.

The CDR3 bases are TGTGCCAGCCGTCTCCGGACAGGGGGGTCTCGGAACACTGAAGCTTTCTTT. Protein sequence: CASRLRTGGSRNTEAFF. This rearrangement joins TRBV6-6 to TRBJ1-1; the match to TRBD1 covers 10 bases. The CDR3 is made up of 17 amino acids. V shed 8 bases, J shed 1 base, and the junction held 13 bases outside the gene matches. The germline gives CDR1 MNHNY, CDR2 SVGAGI (reference sequence).

The chain recombines TRBV5-1 with TRBJ2-1; D gene ambiguous. The V end was cut by 0 bases, the J end by 10 bases, with 11 bases between. This CDR3 spans 13 amino acids. Germline V gene lookup returns CDR1 SGHRS and CDR2 YFSETQ. CDR3: CASSLGAFQEQFF. CDR3 nucleotide sequence: TGCGCCAGCAGCTTGGGAGCGTTCCAGGAGCAGTTCTTC.

V and J are TRBV5-1 and TRBJ2-7; 11 bases fit TRBD2. The V gene's germline CDR1 is SGHRS and CDR2 YFSETQ. Trimming at V came to 1 base and at J to 0 bases, leaving 0 bases not matched to a gene. The CDR3 runs to 15 residues. The CDR3 reads CASSLTSGSSYEQYF. CDR3 DNA: TGCGCCAGCAGCTTGACTAGCGGGAGCTCCTACGAGCAGTACTTC.

The J gene is TRBJ2-7, the V gene TRBV7-2, with D maybe TRBD1 (6 bases). The length of the CDR3 is 18 residues. With 2 bases removed from V and 3 bases from J, the gap between germline ends came to 23 bases. The germline CDR1 and CDR2 sequences are SGHTA and FQGNSA. Written as DNA, the CDR3 is TGTGCCAGCAGCTTATTTTTATCGTTAGGGGACACCCGCTACGAGCAGTACTTC. Protein: CASSLFLSLGDTRYEQYF.

J is TRBJ1-5 and V is TRBV30, with unresolved D. Germline CDR1 reads GTSNPN; CDR2 reads SVGIG (reference sequence). The CDR3 extends over 13 amino acids. The ends were cut back, 4 bases at V and 6 bases at J, with 13 bases in the middle. The CDR3 DNA follows: TGTGCCTGGAAATCGGGGTTGAGTCAGCCCCAGCATTTT. The encoded protein is CAWKSGLSQPQHF. Drawing the rest from reference TRBV30 and TRBJ1-5, the complete variable domain is SQTIHQWPATLVQPVGSPLSLECTVEGTSNPNLYWYRQAAGRGLQLLFYSVGIGQISSEVPQNLSASRPQDRQFILSSKKLLLSDSGFYLCAWKSGLSQPQHFGDGTRLSIL.

The chain is built from TRBV5-1 and TRBJ2-7; D might be TRBD2 (6 bases). V was trimmed by 4 bases and J by 0 bases, leaving 11 bases between them. There are 14 residues in the CDR3. In germline, CDR1 is SGHRS, CDR2 YFSETQ. The CDR3 is CASSPGGYSYEQYF. CDR3 coding DNA: TGCGCCAGCAGCCCCGGGGGATACTCCTACGAGCAGTACTTC.

The chain employs TRBV19 and TRBJ2-3; TRBD2 agrees at 12 bases. Germline CDR1 is LNHDA and CDR2 is SQIVND (reference sequence). Trimming removed 5 bases from V and 9 bases from J; junction bases left unmatched: 9. This CDR3 comprises 15 residues. The CDR3 region is CASSGLAGGPGTQYF. CDR3 in DNA: TGTGCCAGTAGTGGGCTAGCGGGAGGGCCGGGCACGCAGTATTTT. Filled out from reference TRBV19 and TRBJ2-3, the complete variable domain reads DGGITQSPKYLFRKEGQNVTLSCEQNLNHDAMYWYRQDPGQGLRLIYYSQIVNDFQKGDIAEGYSVSREKKESFPLTVTSAQKNPTAFYLCASSGLAGGPGTQYFGPGTRLTVL.

In its sample, this clone was seen once. The chain carries TRBV18 and TRBJ1-5; TRBD1 matches at 8 bases. Germline V gene lookup returns CDR1 KGHSH and CDR2 LQKENI. CDR3 length: 14 residues. V trimming: 2 bases; J trimming: 7 bases; junction bases outside the gene matches: 4. CDR3 bases: TGTGCCAGCTCACCAGGACAGGGTACCCAGCCCCAGCATTTT. Protein sequence: CASSPGQGTQPQHF.

CDR3 loop: CASSPIRRATNEKLFF. In nucleotides, the CDR3 is TGTGCCAGCAGCCCGATTCGGCGGGCAACTAATGAAAAACTGTTTTTT. V is TRBV7-2 and J is TRBJ1-4; D not resolved. Germline V gene data show CDR1 as SGHTA and CDR2 as FQGNSA. This CDR3 spans 16 amino acids. Trimming left V 5 bases short and J 0 bases short, with 13 bases between.

This chain connects TRBV6-5 to TRBJ2-2; D is perhaps TRBD1 (5 bases). Trimming removed 5 bases from V and 5 bases from J, with 12 bases in between. Germline CDR1 MNHEY, CDR2 SVGAGI. The CDR3 loop spans 14 amino acids. The CDR3 DNA is TGTGCCAGCAGTACAGGAGTTGGGACCGGGGAGCTGTTTTTT. The encoded protein is CASSTGVGTGELFF.

The chain joins TRBV6-5 to TRBJ2-5; possibly TRBD2 for D (6 bases). Per germline, CDR1 MNHEY and CDR2 SVGAGI. The CDR3 sequence is 15 residues long. V was cut by 6 bases and J by 3 bases, with 17 bases left in between. The CDR3 here is CASSSWGSGEETQYF. The CDR3 nucleotides read TGTGCCAGCAGCTCGTGGGGTAGCGGAGAAGAGACCCAGTACTTC.

This sequence joins TRBV3-1 (or the pseudogene TRBV3-2) and TRBJ2-1, with 14 bases identical to TRBD2. Germline V gene lookup returns CDR1 LGHDT and CDR2 YNNKEL (reference sequence). The trim removed 9 bases at V and 12 bases at J, leaving 13 bases unmatched. This CDR3 region has 15 residues. The CDR3 spells CASRAGTSGSDWQFF. DNA for the CDR3: TGTGCCAGTAGGGCGGGGACTAGCGGGAGCGATTGGCAGTTCTTC.

J is TRBJ1-2 and V is TRBV28; TRBD1 agrees at 11 bases. The CDR3 length is 17 residues. V was clipped by 10 bases and J by 7 bases; unmatched bases: 20. In germline, CDR1 is MDHEN, CDR2 SYDVKM. CDR3 nucleotides: TGTGCCACCCCGGAATCTACCGGGACAGGGGGGGTGGTTGGCTACACCTTC. Translated, it gives CATPESTGTGGVVGYTF.

This chain joins TRBV20-1 and TRBJ2-7, with D possibly TRBD1 on 6 matching bases. The germline V gene has CDR1 DFQATT and CDR2 SNEGSKA (reference sequence). Trimming took off 3 bases at V and 2 bases at J, with 11 bases between the two ends. CDR3 length equals 13 residues. The CDR3 DNA sequence: TGCAGTGCTAGTCAGGGGTACACCTACGAGCAGTACTTC. This encodes CSASQGYTYEQYF.

This clone was detected a few times. DNA for the CDR3: TGTGCCTGGAGTGTACCGCACCGAGGAACTGAAGCTTTCTTT. This sequence encodes CAWSVPHRGTEAFF. The chain recombines TRBV30 with TRBJ1-1; D ambiguous. The CDR3 sequence is 14 residues long. V was pared by 0 bases and J by 5 bases, with 13 bases between. CDR1 is GTSNPN and CDR2 is SVGIG in the germline V gene (reference sequence).